Reported below is one TCR beta chain. This clone's antigen is unknown. Qualities for individual bases were not recorded, and no much larger clone is one base off. The data belong to a study of OX40 agonist ivuxolimab in advanced cancers. With regard to the full study: Ivuxolimab was an agonistic, fully human IgG2 monoclonal antibody directed against OX40 (CD134), a costimulatory receptor. Intravenous ivuxolimab was administered to patients every 2 weeks at six dose levels: 0.01, 0.1, 0.3, 1.5, 3 and 10 mg/kg. Of the roughly 52 dose-escalation patients, hepatocellular carcinoma was present in some 19, melanoma in around 15, renal cell carcinoma in 9 and head and neck cancer in 9. A male proportion of almost 85% and a mean age of approximately 55 years, ranging from roughly 23 to 85, were recorded for the dose-escalation cohort. Prior anti-PD-1, anti-PD-L1 or anti-CTLA-4 therapy was permitted, and checkpoint inhibitors had been received by less than 45% of dose-escalation patients. Three dose-escalation patients achieved partial responses, one with hepatocellular carcinoma and two with cutaneous melanoma. The purpose of peripheral TCRbeta sequencing was to test whether ivuxolimab changed TCR sequence diversity and led to clonal T-cell expansion. The paper reports the monotherapy dose-escalation portion (N of about 54 patients) of the phase I ivuxolimab trial.

The CDR3 starts with the cysteine, ends with the phenylalanine, and has 15 residues. This entry keeps only the CDR3 DNA: 45 bases, framed from base 1. CDR1 and CDR2 are read off the germline V gene as SGHRS and YFSETQ. V and J are trimmed by 7 bases and 1 base, and the gene matches miss 8 bases of the junction. Study-wide conclusions, independent of this receptor: At doses of 0.1 to 3.0 mg/kg, clonal expansion of both CD4+ and CD8+ blood T cells was observed from baseline to week 6. The antigen specificity of the peripheral T cells that underwent clonal expansion was not determined. After ivuxolimab, more expanded clones were found on average in CD8+ T cells than in CD4+ T cells. Low levels of normalized T-cell clonal expansion were also seen in some patients who did not respond. Partial responders in the 0.1-3.0 mg/kg groups had among the lowest normalized peripheral clonal expansion, especially among CD8+ T cells.

The trial excluded patients who had a history of autoimmune disease or were on systemic immunosuppression. Peripheral blood for TCR sequencing was drawn from every dose cohort at baseline, at cycle 4 day 1 and at cycle 7 day 1. Samples came from an open-label, multicenter, first-in-human phase I dose-escalation trial of ivuxolimab. Adults with locally advanced or metastatic melanoma, renal cell carcinoma, hepatocellular carcinoma or head and neck squamous cell carcinoma were enrolled in the trial. Before TCR sequencing, CD4+ and CD8+ T cells were separately sorted from peripheral blood. Genomic DNA was extracted from sorted cells for sequencing of the TCRbeta CDR3 region. The immunoSEQ Assay was used to sequence the TCRbeta CDR3 regions. TCRdb holds this immuneACCESS table with in-frame rearrangements only. Some clones are missing; in checked studies, unresolved V genes explain under half, and the rest has no known cause. Here the sample has about 50,000 clones; around nine tenths occur a single time. Of the sample, roughly 5.2% is held by the ten largest clones.

The origin of this receptor is an adult with an advanced solid tumor such as melanoma, head and neck, liver or kidney cancer. The V and J segments used are TRBV5-1 and TRBJ1-2, with TRBD1 identical over 9 junction bases. Sequenced here: CD4+ or CD8+ T cells sorted from blood, sampled in a trial of the OX40 agonist ivuxolimab. This receptor has the CDR3 CASGLGQGNNYGYTF. The DNA sequence reads TGCGCCAGCGGCCTTGGACAGGGGAATAACTATGGCTACACCTTC. The entire variable domain, with the stretches around the CDR3 drawn from the reference TRBV5-1 and TRBJ1-2 proteins, is KAGVTQTPRYLIKTRGQQVTLSCSPISGHRSVSWYQQTPGQGLQFLFEYFSETQRNKGNFPGRFSGRQFSNSRSEMNVSTLELGDSALYLCASGLGQGNNYGYTFGSGTRLTVV.